These 29 T cell receptor beta chains share one sample of origin, sequenced in a study of blood T cells in healthy people across ages. Primed by a sample-barcoded 5' primer and a J-beta primer mix, a second PCR proceeded for about 7 to 11 cycles. One entry per CDR3 protein, called by TCRdb with MiXCR from the 5' RACE reads. Of 890,000 or so distinct CDR3 sequences in the sample, approximately 67% were seen once. Sample: blood. The source of these receptors is a young man in good health.

The V and J genes are TRBV20-1 and TRBJ2-7, with 7 bases aligning to TRBD1. V dropped 2 bases and J dropped 1; count of bases not matched to a gene: 5. Looked up from germline, CDR1 is DFQATT and CDR2 is SNEGSKA (reference sequence). The CDR3 is 14 residues long. This CDR3 is CSARSGTESYEQYF. For the CDR3, the DNA is TGCAGTGCTAGATCCGGGACAGAGTCCTACGAGCAGTACTTC.

The CDR3: CASKQGEYNEQFF. Here the CDR3 DNA reads TGTGCCAGCAAACAGGGCGAGTACAATGAGCAGTTCTTC. The rearrangement uses TRBV12-3 or TRBV12-4 and TRBJ2-1; the D gene is possibly TRBD1 (6 bases). The CDR3 totals 13 residues. The V end was cut by 7 bases, the J end by 4 bases, with 11 bases between.

The rearrangement joins TRBV5-1 to TRBJ2-5; either TRBD1 or TRBD2 may supply D (5 bases each). The CDR3 sequence is 13 residues long. The ends were cut back, 4 bases at V and 5 bases at J, with 12 bases in the middle. Per germline, CDR1 SGHRS and CDR2 YFSETQ. CDR3 coding DNA: TGCGCCAGCAGCCGGGGCCTTGGCGAGACCCAGTACTTC. Amino acids: CASSRGLGETQYF. Together with reference TRBV5-1 and TRBJ2-5, the CDR3 gives the full variable domain: KAGVTQTPRYLIKTRGQQVTLSCSPISGHRSVSWYQQTPGQGLQFLFEYFSETQRNKGNFPGRFSGRQFSNSRSEMNVSTLELGDSALYLCASSRGLGETQYFGPGTRLLVL.

Only one count was recorded for this clonotype. This chain links TRBV7-9 with TRBJ2-3; 10 bases fit TRBD2. Trimming removed 6 bases from V and 2 bases from J; junction bases left unmatched: 8. This CDR3 is built from 16 residues. The V gene's germline CDR1 is SEHNR and CDR2 FQNEAQ (reference sequence). CDR3 region: CASSQNSGGATDTQYF. In DNA, the CDR3 is TGTGCCAGCAGTCAAAACAGCGGGGGGGCCACAGATACGCAGTATTTT.

The chain combines TRBV29-1 with TRBJ2-7; TRBD1 matches at 12 bases. This CDR3 is built from 14 residues. Germline V gene lookup returns CDR1 SQVTM and CDR2 ANQGSEA. The V segment lost 5 bases and the J segment 6 bases; nucleotides outside the gene matches: 8. This CDR3 is CSVRPGQGASEQYF. Here the CDR3 DNA reads TGCAGCGTTCGTCCGGGACAGGGGGCTTCCGAGCAGTACTTC.

This clonotype was recorded only once. This chain uses TRBV11-1 with TRBJ2-7, with a weak D call TRBD2 (5 bases). Germline CDR1 and CDR2: SGHAT and FQDESV (reference sequence). V lost 3 bases to trimming and J lost 4 bases, with 16 bases between them. The CDR3 loop spans 15 amino acids. In DNA, the CDR3 is TGTGCCAGCAGCTTTGCTCCGGGATCTCATTACGAGCAGTACTTC. Translation: CASSFAPGSHYEQYF.

The gene calls are TRBV12-3 or TRBV12-4 and TRBJ2-2, with a weak D call TRBD2 (6 bases). The CDR3 loop spans 15 amino acids. V was cut by 3 bases and J by 2 bases, with 10 bases left in between. The chain's CDR3 is CASSFLSGNTGELFF. The CDR3 coding sequence is TGTGCCAGCAGTTTCCTTAGCGGAAACACCGGGGAGCTGTTTTTT.

The chain uses TRBV20-1 and TRBJ2-4; unclear D gene. The J call may be wrong; the DNA end is better matched by TRBJ2-7. The CDR3 spans 10 residues. CDR1 and CDR2 from the germline V gene are DFQATT and SNEGSKA (reference sequence). Written as DNA, the CDR3 is TGCAGTGCTAGGAGGACCGAGCAGTACTTC. Translation gives CSARRTEQYF.

In this sample, this clonotype turned up a few times. The V gene is TRBV12-3 or TRBV12-4, the J gene TRBJ2-5, with D possibly matching TRBD2 (5 bases). V lost 3 bases and J lost 5, with 16 bases in between. The CDR3 runs 15 residues. The CDR3 DNA reads TGTGCCAGCAGTTTCGTAAGCGCCTCGGGGGAGACCCAGTACTTC. Protein product: CASSFVSASGETQYF.

This rearrangement joins TRBV20-1 to TRBJ1-6; the D is unclear. V was cut by 3 bases and J by 10 bases, with 13 bases left in between. The CDR3 has 13 amino acids. Germline V gives CDR1 DFQATT, CDR2 SNEGSKA (reference sequence). CDR3 protein: CSASDRLGSPLHF. For the CDR3, the DNA is TGCAGTGCTAGTGACCGGCTTGGGTCACCCCTCCACTTT.

The chain recombines TRBV7-2 with TRBJ1-4, with a tentative D call TRBD1 (5 bases). CDR3 size: 15 residues. Germline CDR1 and CDR2: SGHTA and FQGNSA. V was cut by 5 bases and J by 1 base, with 11 bases left in between. The chain's CDR3 is CASSTSGGTNEKLFF. CDR3 nucleotide sequence: TGTGCCAGCAGCACTAGTGGGGGAACTAATGAAAAACTGTTTTTT.

V usage is TRBV29-1 and J usage is TRBJ1-3; no firm D call. Germline V gene sequence: CDR1 SQVTM, CDR2 ANQGSEA. This CDR3 is built from 14 residues. The DNA of the CDR3 is TGCAGTGCCTTGAGGAGGAGCTCTGGAAACACCATATATTTT. It codes for CSALRRSSGNTIYF.

The V and J genes are TRBV25-1 and TRBJ2-3; D may be TRBD1 (7 bases). This CDR3 comprises 14 residues. Trimming cost V 0 bases and J 4 bases, with 8 bases left between them. The germline V gene has CDR1 MGHDK and CDR2 SYGVNS. Here the CDR3 DNA reads TGTGCCAGCAGTGAATACAGGGGGGCAGATACGCAGTATTTT. Encoded protein: CASSEYRGADTQYF.

This chain uses TRBV6-1 with TRBJ2-6, with D possibly TRBD2 on 5 matching bases. Germline loops: CDR1 MNHNS, CDR2 SASEGT. The germline V and J ends were trimmed by 6 bases and 0 bases, with 15 bases remaining between them. This CDR3 is built from 17 residues. CDR3 residues: CASSQDLGYSGANVLTF. The CDR3 DNA is TGTGCCAGCAGCCAGGACTTGGGGTACTCTGGGGCCAACGTCCTGACTTTC.

The genes are TRBV20-1 and TRBJ2-7, with D possibly matching TRBD1 (6 bases). Germline values: CDR1 DFQATT, CDR2 SNEGSKA (reference sequence). With 0 bases removed from V and 0 bases from J, the gap between germline ends came to 15 bases. CDR3 length: 16 residues. CDR3 DNA: TGCAGTGCTAGAGATCCCCGAAGGACAGACTCCTACGAGCAGTACTTC. Its translation: CSARDPRRTDSYEQYF.

This clonotype was counted only a few times. The V gene is TRBV12-3 or TRBV12-4, the J gene TRBJ2-7, with 7 positions matching TRBD1. V shed 6 bases and J 3 bases; nucleotides not matched to a gene: 5. The CDR3 covers 13 residues. The CDR3 DNA is TGTGCCAGCAGGACGACAGGGAACTACGAGCAGTACTTC. It codes for CASRTTGNYEQYF.

The genes are TRBV29-1 and TRBJ2-7, with TRBD2 identical over 8 bases. The germline gives CDR1 SQVTM, CDR2 ANQGSEA. The CDR3 contains 13 residues. Losses at the gene ends were 4 bases for V and 2 bases for J; bases not matched to a gene: 4. This chain's CDR3 is CSVGGGSAYEQYF. The DNA for the CDR3 is TGCAGCGTTGGCGGGGGGTCTGCCTACGAGCAGTACTTC.

In DNA form, the CDR3 reads TGCAGTGCTAGACCGGCTTTCGGGACTCCCCAAGAGACCCAGTACTTC. Protein product: CSARPAFGTPQETQYF. The chain couples TRBV20-1 to TRBJ2-5; TRBD2 is a possible D gene (6 bases). CDR3 length: 16 amino acids. CDR1 is DFQATT, CDR2 SNEGSKA, per germline (reference sequence). Trimming cost V 2 bases and J 1 base, with 17 bases left between them.

The chain joins TRBV20-1 to TRBJ2-6, with no clear D. The germline CDR1 and CDR2 sequences are DFQATT and SNEGSKA (reference sequence). The CDR3 runs 15 residues. Deletions cut 6 bases from V and 0 bases from J, with 12 bases between. The CDR3 reads CSAPLDNSGANVLTF. CDR3 DNA sequence: TGCAGTGCCCCTCTCGACAACTCTGGGGCCAACGTCCTGACTTTC.

V is TRBV15 and J is TRBJ2-7; the match to TRBD1 covers 7 bases. Trimming at V came to 5 bases and at J to 3 bases, leaving 7 bases not matched to a gene. The CDR3 consists of 14 residues. The V gene's germline CDR1 is LNHNV and CDR2 YYDKDF (reference sequence). This CDR3 reads CATSSDREIYEQYF. The DNA for the CDR3 is TGTGCCACCAGCTCCGACAGGGAAATCTACGAGCAGTACTTC.

This clonotype was observed a handful of times. The gene calls are TRBV21-1 and TRBJ1-2. TRBV21-1 is given as a pseudogene. The CDR3 is 14 amino acids. The CDR3 here is CASSKEALRYGYTF. CDR3 nucleotides: TGTGCCAGCAGCAAAGAGGCCCTCCGCTATGGCTACACCTTC.

The gene calls are TRBV4-2 and TRBJ2-4; D might be TRBD2 (6 bases). Germline loops: CDR1 LGHNA, CDR2 YNFKEQ. V lost 2 bases and J lost 6, with 14 bases in between. The CDR3 consists of 15 residues. This CDR3 reads CASSQPGLPLNIQYF. DNA of the CDR3: TGTGCCAGCAGCCAACCAGGACTACCGTTAAACATTCAGTACTTC.

Details on this clonotype: A junction boundary mismatches the germline segment, possibly from a read error. The CDR3 reads CASSLGGYNGQFF. The CDR3 DNA reads TGTGCCAGCAGTTTAGGCGGATACAATGGGCAGTTCTTC. The chain employs TRBV27 and TRBJ2-1; D is ambiguous. Germline CDR1 reads MNHEY; CDR2 reads SMNVEV (reference sequence). The CDR3 spans 13 residues.

In DNA form, the CDR3 reads TGTGCCAGCAGTTGGGCGCGGGGAAGCAATGAGCAGTTCTTC. Its protein product is CASSWARGSNEQFF. The chain recombines TRBV12-3 or TRBV12-4 with TRBJ2-1; the D gene is possibly TRBD2 (6 bases). Deletions cut 4 bases from V and 6 bases from J, with 13 bases between. The CDR3 sequence is 14 residues long.

The gene calls are TRBV6-5 and TRBJ2-4; D not resolved. V lost 6 bases to trimming and J lost 6 bases, with 6 bases between them. Germline loops: CDR1 MNHEY, CDR2 SVGAGI. This CDR3 spans 11 amino acids. The CDR3: CASRVGNIQYF. CDR3 nucleotides: TGTGCCAGCAGGGTGGGAAACATTCAGTACTTC.

The chain recombines TRBV4-3 with TRBJ2-7; 9 bases match TRBD1. There are 16 residues in the CDR3. CDR1 and CDR2 from the germline V gene are LGHNA and YSLEER. The V segment lost 4 bases and the J segment 2 bases; nucleotides outside the gene matches: 9. The DNA of the CDR3 is TGCGCCAGCAGCCCCGCCGGGACAGGGTTCACCTACGAGCAGTACTTC. This sequence encodes CASSPAGTGFTYEQYF.

Written as DNA, the CDR3 is TGCAGTGCCTCTTCCCACACTGAAGCTTTCTTT. This sequence encodes CSASSHTEAFF. The V and J genes are TRBV20-1 and TRBJ1-1; D uncertain. Trimming stripped 6 bases from V and 3 bases from J, with 8 bases between. This CDR3 has 11 residues. Germline loops: CDR1 DFQATT, CDR2 SNEGSKA (reference sequence).

This clonotype was observed a handful of times. CDR3 in amino acids: CASSLYSSGGADTQYF. The CDR3 nucleotides are TGTGCCAGCAGTTTATACTCTAGCGGGGGGGCAGATACGCAGTATTTT. This rearrangement joins TRBV27 to TRBJ2-3; 12 nucleotides line up with TRBD2. The CDR3 covers 16 residues. CDR1 is MNHEY and CDR2 is SMNVEV in the germline V gene (reference sequence). The J segment lost 4 bases and the V segment lost 1 base, leaving 3 bases of the junction unmatched.

About this clonotype itself: One end of the junction varies from germline; a read error may be responsible. V and J are TRBV6-2 or TRBV6-3 and TRBJ1-2, with D hard to call. The CDR3 has 14 residues. Germline values: CDR1 MNHEY, CDR2 SVGEGT. CDR3 sequence reads: CASSLRGTNYGYIF. In DNA form, the CDR3 reads TGTGCCAGCAGCCTCCGGGGAACTAACTATGGCTACATCTTC.